The source of this T cell receptor (beta chain) is a study of identical twins. Losses at the gene ends were 4 bases for V and 4 bases for J; bases not matched to a gene: 7. The CDR3 covers 15 residues. CDR1 and CDR2 (germline): SGDLS, YYNGEE. TCRdb re-called the 5' RACE reads through MiXCR, storing one row per CDR3 protein. Of some 1,700,000 distinct CDR3 sequences listed, roughly a third are singletons. This clonotype was seen ten or more times. Sequenced input: cord blood. The chain has TRBV9 and TRBJ1-4; 7 positions agree with TRBD1. The origin of this receptor is a newborn girl in good health. This CDR3 is CASSPRTGGNEKLFF. Here the CDR3 DNA reads TGTGCCAGCAGCCCCAGGACAGGCGGTAATGAAAAACTGTTTTTT.